This T cell receptor (beta chain) was identified in a study of cytomegalovirus exposure and HLA in healthy donors (dated by TCRdb to the late 2010s). Background for the entire study: An earlier analysis of a few hundred of the donors reported 276 Gb of sequence data and 117 million unique TCR beta sequences obtained from about 180 million T cells. An early release covering approximately 600 HLA-typed donors comprised about 300 gigabases of sequencing data and 85 million or so unique TCR sequences. The genetic ancestry cluster associated with self-reported Caucasian donors included 65% to 90% of the 398 genotyped donors. The study aimed to test whether cataloging public T cell receptors could reveal signatures of past pathogen exposure. The study profiled the T cell repertoires of about 720 subjects by immunosequencing and related them to cytomegalovirus serostatus. Along with the roughly 700-subject first cohort, a separate validation cohort of over a hundred different subjects was used. High-throughput TCR immunosequencing, statistical association of individual TCRs with disease status, and machine learning were combined to predict cytomegalovirus infection status. A later analysis re-examined previously published TCR beta repertoires from just over 650 donors and added high-resolution HLA genotyping to investigate patterns of TCR occurrence. Rather than drawing on any new phenotypic data, the later analysis identified candidate immune exposures from TCR beta sequences and the way those sequences occurred across donors. In an earlier analysis of over 550 of the donors, high-throughput TCR beta sequencing was used to judge whether each TCR beta V gene segment behaved as functional or pseudogenic. Donor age, sex, ethnicity and CMV serostatus were collected together with the repertoire data. A later genetic analysis used genome-wide SNP genotypes for about 60% of the roughly 700 donors, treating that subset as a discovery cohort. All discovery cohort repertoires had been generated on a single sequencing platform. HLA typing covered class I and class II loci at four-digit resolution. The number of typed donors differed by locus: about 620-640 for A, B, C, DRB1 and DQB1; approximately 530 for DQA1; around 580 for DPA1; and about 450 for DPB1. Several DR-DQ haplotypes were treated as single units for association and clustering because of strong linkage in the cohort. Across some 400 genotyped donors of the cohort, an average of about 240,000 unique TCR beta nucleotide sequences per donor were sequenced, and 15% to 20% of those sequences were non-productive. Beyond this particular receptor, the publication reports: The study gave a list of under 200 TCR beta chains associated with cytomegalovirus. Because counts were too low, roughly 17 rarely observed V segments, including chromosome 9 orphons, were left out of the earlier analysis of some 600 of the donors. Specific HLA alleles were associated with around 18,000 TCR beta sequences at a false discovery rate of 0.05 in a later analysis. Several of the top co-occurrence clusters appeared to be linked to parvovirus B19, influenza, CMV and Epstein-Barr virus, according to a later analysis. V-gene and J-gene trimming of TCR beta chains was associated with a missense DCLRE1C variant in a later genetic analysis, and the association was replicated in an independent cohort. A further reported finding was that TCR beta sequences accurately predicted the HLA-A and HLA-B alleles for most subjects in the first cohort. A later genetic analysis reported fewer N-insertions in productive TCRs among donors in an Asian-associated ancestry cluster than the roughly 700-donor mean. This cohort had only TCR beta chains sequenced, and the lack of alpha or paired-chain data limited which features could be detected. Correlated functional status among segregating V segments might reflect linkage disequilibrium, but an unknown experimental factor could not be ruled out. In a later analysis, HLA-associated TCR beta chains were found to be more clonally expanded and to have lower generation probabilities than equally common non-associated chains. In a later analysis, the rate of TCR association differed among HLA loci, with DRB1 alleles having the most associated TCRs and HLA-C alleles having the fewest. Cytomegalovirus status was reported to be diagnosed by the classifier with high specificity and sensitivity in both the original and validation cohorts. While some public TCRs were present in many individuals, most TCR sequences turned up only very rarely across donors. An earlier analysis of approximately 500 of the donors showed that most TCR beta V segments appeared in productive rearrangements either about 87% or about 30% of the time, which broadly matched IMGT annotations. The presence/absence analyses assumed that sequencing depth was roughly uniform across donors, and that assumption may not be true. In vitro tests confirmed that a few of the cytomegalovirus-associated TCR beta chains recognize cytomegalovirus antigens. The sequencing pipeline was judged likely to have produced a cluster of highly shared sequence variants as a technical artifact. Immune exposure information for the cohort was limited to CMV serostatus. Some IMGT-functional V segments, including TRBV6-2 and TRBV6-3, could not be distinguished by the 87-base-pair reads and were therefore excluded. Assigning TCR associations to individual alleles was difficult when HLA alleles, especially DR and DQ, strongly co-occurred. Because HLA typing was unavailable for some donors at each locus, only the typed subset was used in association tests. A later analysis found that most CMV-associated TCR beta chains appeared HLA-restricted, with HLA associations seemingly driven largely by CMV exposure. According to the authors, the approach could potentially be generalized to other disease states and immunological phenotypes.

The cohort was made up of hundreds of healthy bone marrow donors. All cohort members were sampled while nominally healthy, although unrecorded immune exposures were likely present. The donor was CMV seropositive and belonged to the group of about 290 seropositive cohort members. A peripheral blood sample was provided by each donor, and peripheral blood mononuclear cells were used for TCR beta sequencing. Genomic DNA was extracted from the blood cell samples with the Qiagen DNeasy Blood Extraction Kit. As for this clone: No antigen is known for it. One base away there is no much larger clone; base qualities are not given.

V is pruned by 0 bases and J by 4 bases, leaving 9 bases of the junction without a gene match. The CDR3 holds 17 amino acids from the cysteine to the phenylalanine. Left in the record is the CDR3 DNA by itself, 51 bases read in frame from the first base. The CDR1 and CDR2 encoded by the germline V gene are SGDLS and YYNGEE. The library was built by means of the immunoSEQ multiplex PCR assay. For the multiplex PCR, a mixture combining 60 forward primers for TCR Vbeta segments and 13 reverse primers for TCR Jbeta segments was used. The CDR3 region of rearranged TCR beta genes was amplified from genomic DNA by a multiplex PCR assay. Amplified TCR beta libraries were sequenced as 87-base-pair reads on the Illumina HiSeq System. The authors' pipeline ran thus. In a later analysis, roughly 80 million unique TCR beta chains were counted across the roughly 700 repertoires, and some 10 million of these chains were shared by at least two donors. Raw reads were error-corrected and collapsed into unique sequences by a nearest-neighbor algorithm in which closely related sequences were merged to remove PCR and sequencing errors. To assign V, D and J gene segments, CDR3 sequences were aligned to IMGT reference sequences. For a sequence to be retained, a match of at least six nucleotides to both a V gene segment and a J gene segment was required. Rearrangements were classified as productive when the CDR3 lacked stop codons and remained in frame with V and J, and all other rearrangements were classified as non-productive. Following IMGT convention, CDR3 was defined as the stretch from the second conserved V-encoded cysteine up to the conserved J-encoded phenylalanine. The earlier analysis of some 550 of the donors excluded any sequence lacking an unambiguous match to a single V gene segment. In an earlier analysis of about 590 of the donors, a V segment was called functional when productive rearrangements were above 56.7%, and segregating when the standard deviation between donors exceeded 5%. A statistical classification framework was developed to diagnose cytomegalovirus status using the catalog of TCR beta chain sequences. V and J gene assignment, in a later analysis, came from comparing TCR nucleotide sequences with IMGT/GENE-DB human TR gene sequences. In a later analysis, CDR3 sequences and most-parsimonious VDJ recombination scenarios were assigned using the TCRdist pipeline. In a later analysis, every TCR beta chain was defined by the combination of its CDR3 amino acid sequence and its V-gene family, and reads without a unique V-gene family were dropped. As a way to deal with suspected cross-contamination and a sequencing artifact, a later analysis dropped approximately 570 nucleotide sequences that were highly shared and had low generation probability. A later analysis calculated a clonal expansion index for each public chain from normalized within-repertoire ranks of inferred template counts. In a later analysis, generation probabilities were computed with a VDJ recombination model fitted to out-of-frame rearrangements, and the resulting probabilities were checked against IGoR. In a later analysis, hypergeometric tests were used to score TCR-TCR, TCR-HLA and TCR-CMV co-occurrence, with a repertoire-size bias correction applied to TCR pairs. A later analysis estimated false discovery rates by permuting HLA or CMV assignments 20 times. In a later analysis, co-occurring TCRs were grouped with DBSCAN, and TCRdist sequence similarity was added when clustering was performed within HLA-allele-positive subsets. Repertoires with fewer than 30,000 or more than 120,000 public chains, plus five repertoires with anomalous nucleotide sharing, were excluded from co-occurrence clustering. The source is immuneACCESS, and TCRdb retained only in-frame sequences with V and J called. Part of the clones is not carried over; for the studies checked, unresolved V genes explain less than half of this, and the remainder is unexplained. Clone size and the V and J calls come from that table; the DNA yielded D and trimming. Across this sample there are approximately 120,000 clones, with 85% to 90% seen only once. The ten largest clones take up about 6.7% of the sample.

The rearrangement joined TRBV9 to TRBJ2-2; 7 bases in the middle match TRBD2. The sequence derives from a woman in her twenties or thirties in good health and CMV-seropositive. Sequencing used PBMCs. The CDR3 loop reads CASSVATWGGSTGELFF. The nucleotide sequence is given as TGTGCCAGCAGCGTAGCTACATGGGGGGGTAGCACCGGGGAGCTGTTTTTT.